These 20 T cell receptor beta chains were all obtained from the same sample, sequenced in a study of regulatory T cells in long-lasting Graves disease. Arm-PCR of CDR3 regions and iRepertoire HTBI primers were the basis on which TCR beta libraries were built. MiXCR was run by TCRdb on the multiplex PCR reads, yielding one entry per CDR3 protein. The sample includes hundreds of thousands of distinct CDR3 sequences, 15% to 20% seen only once; the top ten take more than 20%. This sample's time point: newly diagnosed GD, antithyroid drugs for less than 3 months. RNA extracted from PBMCs served as the sequencing template. The data also belong to a second study, concerning T cells in Graves' hyperthyroidism and ophthalmopathy.

The input for sequencing was peripheral blood mononuclear cells (PBMCs), taken at new diagnosis, from a patient treated with antithyroid drugs. These receptors all stem from a woman aged 40-60 years with Graves disease.

J is TRBJ1-5 and V is TRBV12-3 or TRBV12-4; D possibly corresponds to TRBD1 (6 bases). V lost 7 bases to trimming and J lost 4 bases, with 20 bases between them. The CDR3 runs 16 residues. CDR3 coding DNA: TGTGCCAGCACCCCCAAGGGGGGCACGAGAAATCAGCCCCAGCATTTT. It is translated as CASTPKGGTRNQPQHF.

The chain combines TRBV20-1 with TRBJ2-2, with 10 bases that match TRBD2. Germline assignment: CDR1 DFQATT and CDR2 SNEGSKA (reference sequence). V lost 1 base and J lost 2; bases outside the gene matches: 7. This CDR3 has 17 amino acids. The CDR3 is CSARGASGGTNTGELFF. Written as DNA, the CDR3 is TGCAGTGCTAGAGGCGCTAGCGGGGGCACCAACACCGGGGAGCTGTTTTTT.

The V call is TRBV12-5, the J call TRBJ1-1; 8 bases agree with TRBD1. The CDR3 contains 14 residues. Germline lookup yields CDR1 LGHNT and CDR2 FRNRAP. Trimming took 5 bases from V and 6 from J; bases not matched to a gene: 8. The CDR3 reads CASGPGTGWSEAFF. CDR3 in DNA: TGTGCTAGTGGTCCGGGGACAGGATGGTCTGAAGCTTTCTTT.

The table lists this clonotype with many counts. The chain couples TRBV5-1 to TRBJ2-7, with D tentatively TRBD1 (5 bases). The V end was cut by 2 bases, the J end by 7 bases, with 13 bases between. In germline, CDR1 is SGHRS, CDR2 YFSETQ. This CDR3 is built from 13 residues. CDR3 sequence: CASSFPGSGEQYF. The DNA for the CDR3 is TGCGCCAGCAGCTTCCCAGGGTCTGGGGAGCAGTACTTC.

This chain links TRBV7-3 with TRBJ1-6; possible D gene TRBD1, 6 bases. The CDR3 sequence is 13 residues long. Germline V gene sequence: CDR1 SGHTA, CDR2 FQGTGA. V was trimmed by 4 bases and J by 10 bases, leaving 11 bases between them. The CDR3 nucleotides read TGTGCCAGCAGCTATGGACAGCAATCACCCCTCCACTTT. Encoded protein: CASSYGQQSPLHF. Drawing the rest from reference TRBV7-3 and TRBJ1-6, the complete variable domain is GAGVSQTPSNKVTEKGKYVELRCDPISGHTALYWYRQSLGQGPEFLIYFQGTGAADDSGLPNDRFFAVRPEGSVSTLKIQRTERGDSAVYLCASSYGQQSPLHFGNGTRLTVT.

The rearrangement links TRBV7-2 to TRBJ2-7; TRBD1 matches 10 bases. CDR1 is SGHTA, CDR2 FQGNSA, per germline. V was clipped by 11 bases and J by 1 base; unmatched bases: 5. The length of the CDR3 is 13 residues. The CDR3: CAGRQGASYEQYF. The CDR3 nucleotides are TGTGCCGGTAGACAGGGGGCATCCTACGAGCAGTACTTC.

On this clonotype itself: Since a much larger clone is just one base distant, this may be a read error. The gene calls are TRBV7-3 and TRBJ2-5; D may be TRBD2 (7 bases). CDR1 is SGHTA and CDR2 is FQGTGA in the germline V gene. This CDR3 contains 17 residues. Here the CDR3 DNA reads TGTGCCGGCAGACCCGACGGGGGAGGGGGGTCCCTTGGGACCCAGTACTTC. It specifies CAGRPDGGGGSLGTQYF. Full variable domain (outside the CDR3, taken from reference TRBV7-3 and TRBJ2-5): GAGVSQTPSNKVTEKGKYVELRCDPISGHTALYWYRQSLGQGPEFLIYFQGTGAADDSGLPNDRFFAVRPEGSVSTLKIQRTERGDSAVYLCAGRPDGGGGSLGTQYFGPGTRLLVL.

There are many counts of this clonotype. The rearrangement uses TRBV20-1 and TRBJ1-2; D remains ambiguous. The germline CDR1 and CDR2 sequences are DFQATT and SNEGSKA (reference sequence). V lost 6 bases, J lost 4 bases, and 15 bases lay in between. This CDR3 is 13 amino acids long. CDR3 region: CSAPQQSSYGYTF. CDR3 coding DNA: TGCAGTGCCCCGCAACAGTCGAGCTATGGCTACACCTTC.

This clonotype was counted ten times or more. V is TRBV7-9 and J is TRBJ2-1; 10 bases are shared with TRBD1. The CDR3 runs to 15 residues. V trimming: 6 bases; J trimming: 6 bases; junction bases outside the gene matches: 8. Germline V gene sequence: CDR1 SEHNR, CDR2 FQNEAQ (reference sequence). CDR3 in amino acids: CASSSGQGKSNEQFF. The CDR3 DNA sequence: TGTGCCAGCAGTTCGGGACAGGGGAAGAGCAATGAGCAGTTCTTC.

This clonotype was seen repeatedly, ten times or more. This chain links TRBV3-1 with TRBJ2-3, with TRBD2 identical over 8 bases. The germline gives CDR1 LGHDT, CDR2 YNNKEL (reference sequence). Unmatched junction bases numbered 10, after V lost 4 bases and J lost 4 bases. The CDR3 contains 16 residues. CDR3 sequence reads: CASSPTGTRVPDTQYF. The DNA for the CDR3 is TGTGCCAGCAGCCCCACCGGGACTAGAGTACCAGATACGCAGTATTTT.

This clonotype was found many times. V usage is TRBV28 and J usage is TRBJ2-5; the D gene is possibly TRBD2 (5 bases). Deletions cut 5 bases from V and 2 bases from J, with 9 bases between. This CDR3 is built from 13 residues. Germline CDR1 reads MDHEN; CDR2 reads SYDVKM. This CDR3 reads CASSPRGQETQYF. CDR3 sequence (DNA): TGTGCCAGCAGTCCCCGGGGACAAGAGACCCAGTACTTC.

This clonotype was seen a few times. The V call is TRBV29-1, the J call TRBJ1-2, with 9 nucleotides matching TRBD1. The V gene's germline CDR1 is SQVTM and CDR2 ANQGSEA. The V and J ends lost 6 bases and 3 bases, in that order; junction bases with no gene match: 2. This CDR3 has 12 residues. The CDR3 here is CSVRQGDYGYTF. The CDR3, as DNA: TGCAGCGTGAGACAGGGGGACTATGGCTACACCTTC.

The rearrangement links TRBV10-3 to TRBJ1-1; 9 nucleotides match TRBD1. The CDR3 extends over 15 amino acids. The V gene end was trimmed by 6 bases and the J gene end by 3 bases; junction bases not matched to a gene: 8. CDR1 ENHRY and CDR2 SYGVKD come from the germline V gene. The CDR3: CAIRDRDRADTEAFF. As DNA, the CDR3 is TGTGCCATCAGGGACCGGGACAGGGCCGACACTGAAGCTTTCTTT.

In this sample, this clonotype turned up a few times. The chain has TRBV19 and TRBJ1-6; D call uncertain. V lost 6 bases and J lost 7, with 16 bases in between. CDR1 is LNHDA and CDR2 is SQIVND in the germline V gene (reference sequence). This CDR3 is 15 amino acids long. CDR3 sequence reads: CASSLSQKRNSPLHF. The CDR3 bases are TGTGCCAGTAGCCTCAGCCAGAAACGGAATTCACCCCTCCACTTT.

This clonotype showed up just a few times. The chain combines TRBV6-1 with TRBJ1-2, with TRBD1 as a possible D gene (5 bases). CDR1 and CDR2 from the germline V gene are MNHNS and SASEGT. The CDR3 spans 14 residues. The V end was cut by 6 bases, the J end by 4 bases, with 15 bases between. CDR3: CASRGGVPPYGYTF. Here the CDR3 DNA reads TGTGCCAGCAGGGGGGGGGTTCCACCCTATGGCTACACCTTC.

This clonotype was detected ten times or more. V usage is TRBV11-1 and J usage is TRBJ2-5; 7 nucleotides align to TRBD1. The germline V gene has CDR1 SGHAT and CDR2 FQDESV (reference sequence). V gave up 3 bases and J gave up 2 bases; unmatched junction bases: 6. This CDR3 has 15 residues. Written as DNA, the CDR3 is TGTGCCAGCAGCTTTCTCGGCAGGGGGCAAGAGACCCAGTACTTC. This gives the protein CASSFLGRGQETQYF.

Only one count was recorded for this clonotype. With only one base between it and a far larger clone, this is likely a read error. The chain employs TRBV12-3 or TRBV12-4 and TRBJ2-7; D not resolved. V lost 8 bases and J 2 bases, leaving 16 bases between the germline ends. The CDR3 runs 14 residues. The CDR3 nucleotides are TGTGCCAGCCGACCCTCGACGGGCCCCTACGAGCAGTACTTC. It translates to CASRPSTGPYEQYF.

For this clonotype: This may come from a read error, since a much larger clone is one base off. This chain uses TRBV3-1 with TRBJ2-7; maybe TRBD1 (5 bases). The V gene's germline CDR1 is LGHDT and CDR2 YNNKEL (reference sequence). V lost 1 base, J lost 7 bases, and 20 bases lay in between. The CDR3 runs 16 residues. CDR3 residues: CASSQGAGSQFVEQYF. The CDR3 nucleotides are TGTGCCAGCAGCCAAGGGGCAGGGTCCCAATTCGTTGAGCAGTACTTC.

V is TRBV6-2 or TRBV6-3 and J is TRBJ2-1; 9 bases align to TRBD2. CDR1 is MNHEY and CDR2 is SVGEGT in the germline V gene. After removal of 6 bases from V and 9 bases from J, the junction contained 9 bases not matched to a gene. The CDR3 has 14 amino acids. The CDR3 nucleotides read TGTGCCAGCAGACCTGGCGGGGGGGCCGGTGAGCAGTTCTTC. Protein product: CASRPGGGAGEQFF.

This clonotype was counted ten times or more. The chain combines TRBV28 with TRBJ1-2; D unresolved. This CDR3 is built from 11 residues. V lost 6 bases to trimming and J lost 0 bases, with 2 bases between them. Germline V gives CDR1 MDHEN, CDR2 SYDVKM. The CDR3 region is CASRANYGYTF. CDR3 bases: TGTGCCAGCAGAGCTAACTATGGCTACACCTTC.